This TCR beta chain emerged from a study of blood T cell repertoires in COVID-19 (dated by TCRdb to 2018 to 2021). Describing the broader study: Samples covering the acute and convalescent phases of COVID-19 were provided by collaborators in the United States, Italy and Spain. The prospective study material was composed of cDNA or gDNA derived from T cells, B-cell-depleted T cells, or PBMCs. The dataset comprised deeply sampled blood TCRbeta repertoires from subjects exposed to, actively infected with, or recovered from COVID-19. The repertoires were released in a freely available public database intended as a resource for research on the immune response to SARS-CoV-2. Samples were obtained from the ongoing ImmuneRACE study (first 160 participants) and from over 1,000 subjects provided by 6 global collaborators. Sample metadata almost always included a de-identified subject ID, COVID-19 status, age in years and sex. Where available, HLA class I and class II types were taken from metadata supplied by the sample provider and were not determined by assay-based typing. The study at large found these results: The amount of clinical and demographic metadata varied by source and participant and was provided uncurated.

Samples from volunteer blood donors who had recovered from COVID-19 were contributed by a second Seattle source. Each collaborating institution followed its own protocols to collect whole blood in K2EDTA tubes. For TCRbeta analysis, collaborators shipped samples in one of three forms: frozen whole blood, isolated PBMCs, or DNA extracted from either of those sample types. The immunoSEQ Assay, a bias-controlled multiplex PCR, was used to amplify TCRbeta CDR3 regions from genomic DNA. The original pipeline was this. Within the assay, amplification of reference gene primers was used to estimate how many nucleated cells each sample contained. To quantify the absolute abundance of each unique TCRbeta CDR3 rearrangement, sequence reads were collapsed and filtered. For each sample, productive Simpson clonality was calculated as the square root of Simpson's diversity index across productive rearrangements. TCRdb carries this immuneACCESS record with in-frame sequences only. Its versions omit some clonotypes, under half of them owing to an unresolved V gene in the studies checked, with the rest unexplained. V, J and clone size are those of that table, while D and trimming were read from the DNA. Across this sample there are around 280,000 clones, with approximately 83% seen only once. Around 2.1% of the sample is in the top ten clones.

From cysteine to phenylalanine, the CDR3 is 15 amino acids long. Here the CDR3 DNA is all that survives: 45 bases in frame from base 1. CDR1 KGHSH and CDR2 LQKENI were looked up in the germline V gene. Between the V and J ends, shortened by 6 bases and 4 bases respectively, the junction contains 18 bases. Turning to this clone: The antigen this receptor binds is unknown. Base qualities are not at hand, and no much larger clone is one base apart. Other DNA sequences in this sample translate to the same CDR3.

Sequencing input: peripheral blood. The rearrangement combines TRBV18 with TRBJ2-5; the D gene remains uncertain. The TCR was taken from a woman aged 30 to 39 who had recovered from COVID-19. Read as DNA, the sequence is TGTGCCAGCTCGCGAGCCCTACGCGGATCAGAGACCCAGTACTTC. The translation is CASSRALRGSETQYF.